These T cell receptor beta chains were read from a single sample in a study of blood T cell repertoires in COVID-19. The assay was immunoSEQ multiplex PCR, and TCRdb's table has in-frame clones only and misses some. The top ten clones hold under 1.1% of a sample with 300,000 to 350,000 clones, 90% of them seen once. Sequenced sample: peripheral blood. These receptors came from a middle-aged woman with COVID-19, enrolled during active disease. Both conserved end residues are part of each CDR3. D genes are given only for firm matches. For some rows the clone size is stated as once, few or many, or as a class when expanded; others skip it.

abundance: NA; d_gene: NA; v_gene: TRBV5-1; j_gene: TRBJ2-2; CDR3aa: CASSLAADTGELFF; CDR3nt: TGCGCCAGCAGCTTGGCTGCGGACACCGGGGAGCTGTTTTTT
abundance: few; d_gene: NA; v_gene: TRBV28; j_gene: TRBJ1-5; CDR3aa: CASGDQPQHF; CDR3nt: TGTGCCAGCGGAGATCAGCCCCAGCATTTT
abundance: NA; d_gene: NA; v_gene: TRBV27; j_gene: TRBJ2-1; CDR3aa: CATTDYYNEQFF; CDR3nt: TGTGCCACCACGGACTACTACAATGAGCAGTTCTTC
abundance: NA; d_gene: TRBD1; v_gene: TRBV5-1; j_gene: TRBJ2-5; CDR3aa: CASSLAGTGGQETQYF; CDR3nt: TGCGCCAGCAGCTTGGCCGGGACAGGGGGCCAAGAGACCCAGTACTTC
abundance: NA; d_gene: NA; v_gene: TRBV7-2; j_gene: TRBJ2-7; CDR3aa: CASSWAGQNSYEQYF; CDR3nt: TGTGCCAGCAGCTGGGCCGGACAGAACTCCTACGAGCAGTACTTC
abundance: NA; d_gene: TRBD1; v_gene: TRBV6-5; j_gene: TRBJ1-5; CDR3aa: CASISGTGRRQPQHF; CDR3nt: TGTGCCAGCATATCCGGGACAGGGCGTAGGCAGCCCCAGCATTTT
abundance: NA; d_gene: TRBD1; v_gene: TRBV30; j_gene: TRBJ2-6; CDR3aa: CAWRQLTGVGANVLTF; CDR3nt: TGTGCCTGGAGGCAACTTACAGGGGTCGGGGCCAACGTCCTGACTTTC
abundance: NA; d_gene: NA; v_gene: TRBV5-1; j_gene: TRBJ1-5; CDR3aa: CASENRDPKGNQPQHF; CDR3nt: TGCGCCAGCGAGAACAGGGACCCCAAGGGCAATCAGCCCCAGCATTTT
abundance: NA; d_gene: TRBD1; v_gene: TRBV29-1; j_gene: TRBJ2-7; CDR3aa: CSGGQGGAYEQYF; CDR3nt: TGCAGCGGCGGACAGGGTGGTGCCTACGAGCAGTACTTC
abundance: NA; d_gene: TRBD1; v_gene: TRBV4-2; j_gene: TRBJ1-5; CDR3aa: CASSQLPGGVSNQPQHF; CDR3nt: TGTGCCAGCAGCCAACTCCCAGGGGGCGTAAGCAATCAGCCCCAGCATTTT
abundance: NA; d_gene: NA; v_gene: TRBV5-1; j_gene: TRBJ2-7; CDR3aa: CASSLGSGSLAYEQYF; CDR3nt: TGCGCCAGCAGCTTGGGTTCAGGGTCGCTCGCATACGAGCAGTACTTC
abundance: NA; d_gene: TRBD2; v_gene: TRBV7-3; j_gene: TRBJ2-1; CDR3aa: CASSLVLAGSGEQFF; CDR3nt: TGTGCCAGCAGCTTAGTGCTAGCGGGATCGGGGGAGCAGTTCTTC
abundance: NA; d_gene: NA; v_gene: TRBV14; j_gene: TRBJ2-7; CDR3aa: CASSQGVSSAQYF; CDR3nt: TGTGCCAGCAGCCAAGGGGTCAGCAGCGCCCAGTACTTC
abundance: NA; d_gene: TRBD1; v_gene: TRBV19; j_gene: TRBJ2-5; CDR3aa: CASSMRPGQIQETQYF; CDR3nt: TGTGCCAGTAGTATGAGGCCGGGACAGATACAAGAGACCCAGTACTTC
abundance: NA; d_gene: NA; v_gene: TRBV9; j_gene: TRBJ2-3; CDR3aa: CASSAAGISVDTQYF; CDR3nt: TGTGCCAGCAGCGCGGCCGGGATCTCAGTAGATACGCAGTATTTT
abundance: NA; d_gene: TRBD2; v_gene: TRBV7-2; j_gene: TRBJ2-1; CDR3aa: CASSILSSGGVQFF; CDR3nt: TGTGCCAGCAGCATACTATCTAGCGGGGGGGTTCAGTTCTTC
abundance: NA; d_gene: NA; v_gene: TRBV4-1; j_gene: TRBJ1-1; CDR3aa: CASSPGQATEAFF; CDR3nt: TGCGCCAGCAGCCCAGGGCAGGCCACTGAAGCTTTCTTT
abundance: NA; d_gene: NA; v_gene: TRBV5-1; j_gene: TRBJ1-4; CDR3aa: CASSQRQRGGEKLFF; CDR3nt: TGCGCCAGCAGCCAAAGACAGCGTGGGGGCGAAAAACTGTTTTTT
abundance: few; d_gene: NA; v_gene: TRBV7-2; j_gene: TRBJ2-7; CDR3aa: CASSLAGTRKYEQYF; CDR3nt: TGTGCCAGCAGCTTAGCCGGGACAAGGAAATACGAGCAGTACTTC
abundance: NA; d_gene: TRBD2; v_gene: TRBV7-2; j_gene: TRBJ2-7; CDR3aa: CASSLGGGRRRTEQYF; CDR3nt: TGTGCCAGCAGCTTGGGCGGGGGGCGTAGGCGAACCGAGCAGTACTTC
abundance: NA; d_gene: TRBD1; v_gene: TRBV7-2; j_gene: TRBJ1-2; CDR3aa: CASSLDRANYGYTF; CDR3nt: TGTGCCAGCAGCCTGGACAGGGCTAACTATGGCTACACCTTC
abundance: NA; d_gene: TRBD2; v_gene: TRBV10-3; j_gene: TRBJ2-1; CDR3aa: CAISETTPTSGNEQFF; CDR3nt: TGTGCCATCAGTGAGACAACCCCGACTAGCGGCAATGAGCAGTTCTTC
abundance: NA; d_gene: TRBD1; v_gene: TRBV29-1; j_gene: TRBJ2-3; CDR3aa: CSVVNRGTDTQYF; CDR3nt: TGCAGCGTTGTTAACAGGGGGACAGATACGCAGTATTTT
abundance: NA; d_gene: TRBD1; v_gene: TRBV11-2; j_gene: TRBJ2-7; CDR3aa: CASSLWDRVVPYEQYF; CDR3nt: TGTGCCAGCAGCTTGTGGGACAGGGTTGTGCCCTACGAGCAGTACTTC
abundance: NA; d_gene: TRBD1; v_gene: TRBV4-1; j_gene: TRBJ2-7; CDR3aa: CASSRADRGYEQYF; CDR3nt: TGCGCCAGCAGCCGGGCCGACAGGGGCTACGAGCAGTACTTC
abundance: NA; d_gene: NA; v_gene: TRBV10-1; j_gene: TRBJ1-5; CDR3aa: CASIDPSGQSYSNQPQHF; CDR3nt: TGCGCCAGCATTGACCCTAGCGGACAGAGTTATAGCAATCAGCCCCAGCATTTT
abundance: NA; d_gene: NA; v_gene: TRBV29-1; j_gene: TRBJ2-3; CDR3aa: CSVELGSVDTQYF; CDR3nt: TGCAGCGTTGAGCTCGGGAGTGTGGATACGCAGTATTTT
abundance: NA; d_gene: TRBD1; v_gene: TRBV27; j_gene: TRBJ1-2; CDR3aa: CASSPQGADYGYTF; CDR3nt: TGTGCCAGCAGCCCACAGGGGGCTGACTATGGCTACACCTTC
abundance: NA; d_gene: TRBD1; v_gene: TRBV20-1; j_gene: TRBJ1-1; CDR3aa: CSASQGQGAFF; CDR3nt: TGCAGTGCTAGTCAGGGACAGGGAGCTTTCTTT
abundance: NA; d_gene: NA; v_gene: TRBV5-1; j_gene: TRBJ2-7; CDR3aa: CASSLTGMGSSEQYF; CDR3nt: TGCGCCAGCAGCTTGACAGGGATGGGATCGAGCGAGCAGTACTTC
abundance: NA; d_gene: NA; v_gene: TRBV6-5; j_gene: TRBJ1-3; CDR3aa: CASSLQGSGNTIYF; CDR3nt: TGTGCCAGCAGTTTACAGGGCTCTGGAAACACCATATATTTT
abundance: NA; d_gene: TRBD1; v_gene: TRBV2; j_gene: TRBJ1-5; CDR3aa: CASSEGTGGVGQPQHF; CDR3nt: TGTGCCAGCAGTGAAGGTACAGGGGGAGTAGGTCAGCCCCAGCATTTT
abundance: NA; d_gene: NA; v_gene: TRBV6-2/TRBV6-3; j_gene: TRBJ1-2; CDR3aa: CASSRDSRYGYTF; CDR3nt: TGTGCCAGCAGTCGCGACTCTCGCTATGGCTACACCTTC
abundance: once; d_gene: NA; v_gene: TRBV6-5; j_gene: TRBJ1-1; CDR3aa: CASSYSGRGALAFF; CDR3nt: TGTGCCAGCAGTTACTCGGGGCGGGGAGCTTTGGCTTTCTTT
abundance: once; d_gene: NA; v_gene: TRBV5-1; j_gene: TRBJ2-1; CDR3aa: CASSLTSPNEQFF; CDR3nt: TGCGCCAGCAGCTTGACTAGCCCAAATGAGCAGTTCTTC
abundance: NA; d_gene: TRBD1; v_gene: TRBV5-1; j_gene: TRBJ1-1; CDR3aa: CASSPRDRGRRGDEAFF; CDR3nt: TGCGCCAGCAGCCCCCGGGACAGGGGGCGCCGCGGGGATGAAGCTTTCTTT
abundance: once; d_gene: NA; v_gene: TRBV2; j_gene: TRBJ1-1; CDR3aa: CASGLGRGTEAFF; CDR3nt: TGTGCCAGCGGCTTAGGGCGGGGGACTGAAGCTTTCTTT
abundance: NA; d_gene: TRBD1; v_gene: TRBV7-2; j_gene: TRBJ2-7; CDR3aa: CASSLFGTGEEQYF; CDR3nt: TGTGCCAGCAGCTTGTTCGGGACAGGGGAAGAGCAGTACTTC
abundance: NA; d_gene: TRBD2; v_gene: TRBV4-1; j_gene: TRBJ2-3; CDR3aa: CASSQADGGRAGTDTQYF; CDR3nt: TGCGCCAGCAGCCAAGCAGATGGCGGGAGGGCGGGCACAGATACGCAGTATTTT
abundance: NA; d_gene: NA; v_gene: TRBV4-2; j_gene: TRBJ1-1; CDR3aa: CASSVQGSNTEAFF; CDR3nt: TGTGCCAGCAGCGTACAGGGAAGCAACACTGAAGCTTTCTTT
abundance: NA; d_gene: NA; v_gene: TRBV5-4; j_gene: TRBJ2-5; CDR3aa: CASSLWASSDYKETQYF; CDR3nt: TGTGCCAGCAGCTTGTGGGCTAGCAGTGATTATAAAGAGACCCAGTACTTC
abundance: NA; d_gene: TRBD1; v_gene: TRBV19; j_gene: TRBJ1-3; CDR3aa: CASHRGSTGNTIYF; CDR3nt: TGTGCCAGTCACAGGGGTAGTACTGGAAACACCATATATTTT
abundance: once; d_gene: NA; v_gene: TRBV11-2; j_gene: TRBJ2-2; CDR3aa: CASSLEHNTGELFF; CDR3nt: TGTGCCAGCAGCTTAGAACACAACACCGGGGAGCTGTTTTTT
abundance: NA; d_gene: NA; v_gene: TRBV5-1; j_gene: TRBJ2-7; CDR3aa: CASSSDDYLDSYEQYF; CDR3nt: TGCGCCAGCAGCTCCGATGACTATCTCGACTCCTACGAGCAGTACTTC
abundance: NA; d_gene: NA; v_gene: TRBV19; j_gene: TRBJ2-1; CDR3aa: CASSMRGVGGIHYNEQFF; CDR3nt: TGTGCCAGTAGTATGCGTGGAGTTGGCGGTATACACTACAATGAGCAGTTCTTC
abundance: once; d_gene: NA; v_gene: TRBV7-2; j_gene: TRBJ1-6; CDR3aa: CASSSYARDSPLHF; CDR3nt: TGTGCCAGCAGCTCTTATGCCCGGGATTCACCCCTCCACTTT
abundance: NA; d_gene: TRBD1; v_gene: TRBV6-2/TRBV6-3; j_gene: TRBJ1-1; CDR3aa: CASSSPGQATGGAFF; CDR3nt: TGTGCCAGCAGTTCCCCGGGACAGGCCACCGGGGGAGCTTTCTTT
abundance: NA; d_gene: NA; v_gene: TRBV4-3; j_gene: TRBJ2-1; CDR3aa: CASSQENSLYNEQFF; CDR3nt: TGCGCCAGCAGCCAAGAAAACAGCTTATACAATGAGCAGTTCTTC
abundance: NA; d_gene: NA; v_gene: TRBV11-2; j_gene: TRBJ1-5; CDR3aa: CASSLGSHAVNQPQHF; CDR3nt: TGTGCCAGCAGCTTAGGGTCCCACGCGGTAAATCAGCCCCAGCATTTT
abundance: NA; d_gene: TRBD2; v_gene: TRBV28; j_gene: TRBJ2-1; CDR3aa: CASSLGSSGKKQFF; CDR3nt: TGTGCCAGCAGTTTAGGGTCTAGCGGGAAGAAACAGTTCTTC
abundance: NA; d_gene: TRBD1; v_gene: TRBV28; j_gene: TRBJ2-5; CDR3aa: CASSGAGGRETQYF; CDR3nt: TGTGCCAGCAGCGGGGCAGGGGGTAGAGAGACCCAGTACTTC
abundance: NA; d_gene: TRBD1; v_gene: TRBV12-3/TRBV12-4; j_gene: TRBJ2-1; CDR3aa: CASGTGYNEQFF; CDR3nt: TGTGCCAGCGGGACAGGATACAATGAGCAGTTCTTC
abundance: NA; d_gene: NA; v_gene: TRBV28; j_gene: TRBJ1-2; CDR3aa: CASNSLGAANYGYTF; CDR3nt: TGTGCCAGCAACTCCCTTGGGGCCGCTAACTATGGCTACACCTTC
abundance: NA; d_gene: TRBD2; v_gene: TRBV9; j_gene: TRBJ2-3; CDR3aa: CASSLPAGDARTGTDTQYF; CDR3nt: TGTGCCAGCAGCCTCCCTGCGGGGGACGCCCGGACGGGCACAGATACGCAGTATTTT
abundance: NA; d_gene: NA; v_gene: TRBV7-2; j_gene: TRBJ2-5; CDR3aa: CASSPARETQYF; CDR3nt: TGTGCCAGCAGCCCTGCCAGGGAGACCCAGTACTTC
abundance: NA; d_gene: NA; v_gene: TRBV28; j_gene: TRBJ1-1; CDR3aa: CASSLGATEAFF; CDR3nt: TGTGCCAGCAGTTTAGGGGCCACTGAAGCTTTCTTT
abundance: NA; d_gene: NA; v_gene: TRBV7-8; j_gene: TRBJ2-7; CDR3aa: CASSLEAGSLSSSYEQYF; CDR3nt: TGTGCCAGCAGCTTAGAGGCGGGATCCTTATCTAGCTCCTACGAGCAGTACTTC